Presented here are 17 T cell receptor beta chains from one specimen sequenced in a study of OX40 agonist ivuxolimab in advanced cancers. Libraries were prepared by immunoSEQ multiplex PCR; TCRdb keeps only in-frame clonotypes and omits some of them. The sample holds about 35,000 clones, roughly 84% seen once. The sample consisted of CD4+ or CD8+ T cells sorted from blood, taken in a trial of the OX40 agonist ivuxolimab. Receptors originate from an adult with an advanced solid tumor such as melanoma, head and neck, liver or kidney cancer.

V usage is TRBV4-2 and J usage is TRBJ2-7; 13 bases line up with TRBD2. Germline trimming cut 1 base from V and 5 bases from J; bases unmatched to any gene: 2. This CDR3 has 15 amino acids. Germline V gene data show CDR1 as LGHNA and CDR2 as YNFKEQ. The CDR3 loop is CASSQGTSGRHEQYF. Here the CDR3 DNA reads TGTGCCAGCAGCCAAGGGACTAGCGGGAGACACGAGCAGTACTTC.

The gene calls are TRBV7-9 and TRBJ2-7, with D possibly called TRBD1 or TRBD2 (5 bases each). CDR1 is SEHNR and CDR2 is FQNEAQ in the germline V gene (reference sequence). This CDR3 is built from 14 residues. Trimming shortened V by 4 bases and J by 2 bases, and 12 bases separated the two germline ends. CDR3 DNA: TGTGCCAGCAGCTCCCCGGGACGAACCTACGAGCAGTACTTC. It specifies CASSSPGRTYEQYF.

The rearrangement joins TRBV18 to TRBJ2-2; 12 bases agree with TRBD1. The CDR3 consists of 15 residues. V was clipped by 5 bases and J by 6 bases; unmatched bases: 4. Germline lookup yields CDR1 KGHSH and CDR2 LQKENI. The CDR3 nucleotides are TGTGCCAGCTCATCCGGGACAGGGGGCTCCGGGGAGCTGTTTTTT. It yields the protein CASSSGTGGSGELFF.

The J gene is TRBJ2-3, the V gene TRBV2, with 9 bases that match TRBD1. Trimming removed 7 bases from V and 5 bases from J; junction bases left unmatched: 7. The CDR3 runs 14 residues. CDR1 and CDR2 from the germline V gene are SNHLY and FYNNEI. This CDR3 is CASTGGTGKDTQYF. In DNA form, the CDR3 reads TGTGCCAGCACCGGGGGGACAGGGAAAGATACGCAGTATTTT. Filled out from reference TRBV2 and TRBJ2-3, the complete variable domain reads EPEVTQTPSHQVTQMGQEVILRCVPISNHLYFYWYRQILGQKVEFLVSFYNNEISEKSEIFDDQFSVERPDGSNFTLKIRSTKLEDSAMYFCASTGGTGKDTQYFGPGTRLTVL.

V and J are TRBV14 and TRBJ1-3, with D unresolved. The CDR3 is 13 amino acids. The germline gives CDR1 SGHDN, CDR2 FVKESK. Trimming took 6 bases from V and 0 from J, leaving 6 bases between them. The CDR3, as DNA: TGTGCCAGCAGTCGGCACTCTGGAAACACCATATATTTT. This sequence encodes CASSRHSGNTIYF.

J is TRBJ1-4 and V is TRBV28; D is unclear. Germline V CDR1 and CDR2: MDHEN, SYDVKM. This CDR3 has 14 amino acids. Trimming took off 3 bases at V and 8 bases at J, with 13 bases between the two ends. As DNA, the CDR3 is TGTGCCAGCAGTTTTTTTGGTGGTATCGAAAAACTGTTTTTT. This encodes CASSFFGGIEKLFF.

Only one count was recorded for this clone. This chain uses TRBV15 with TRBJ2-7; tentatively, D is TRBD1 (5 bases). The V gene lost 1 base and the J gene lost 1 base, with 8 bases spanning the gap. The CDR3 spans 14 residues. CDR1 and CDR2 from the germline V gene are LNHNV and YYDKDF (reference sequence). CDR3 loop: CATSRGQISYEQYF. Written as DNA, the CDR3 is TGTGCCACCAGCAGAGGACAGATTTCCTACGAGCAGTACTTC.

This clone was counted a single time. The rearrangement links TRBV9 to TRBJ2-7; 11 bases are shared with TRBD2. The V segment lost 0 bases and the J segment 2 bases; nucleotides outside the gene matches: 4. Germline-derived CDR1 and CDR2 are SGDLS and YYNGEE. The CDR3 consists of 16 residues. Here the CDR3 DNA reads TGTGCCAGCAGCGTAGCTTCTAGCGGGGGGCCCTACGAGCAGTACTTC. It translates to CASSVASSGGPYEQYF. Together with reference TRBV9 and TRBJ2-7, the CDR3 gives the full variable domain: DSGVTQTPKHLITATGQRVTLRCSPRSGDLSVYWYQQSLDQGLQFLIQYYNGEERAKGNILERFSAQQFPDLHSELNLSSLELGDSALYFCASSVASSGGPYEQYFGPGTRLTVT.

The V call is TRBV5-4, the J call TRBJ2-6; no clear D gene. This CDR3 contains 13 residues. Germline CDR1 and CDR2: SGHNT and YYREEE (reference sequence). Trimming cost V 7 bases and J 2 bases, with 7 bases left between them. DNA of the CDR3: TGTGCCAGCTGGTCTCCTGGGGCCAACGTCCTGACTTTC. Translation gives CASWSPGANVLTF.

V and J are TRBV5-1 and TRBJ1-6, with D possibly matching TRBD1 (6 bases). Germline V lookup: CDR1 SGHRS, CDR2 YFSETQ. V was shortened by 7 bases and J by 11 bases, with 13 bases between the two germline ends. This CDR3 has 12 amino acids. The CDR3 DNA is TGCGCCAGCTCTACAGGGCGACCACCCCTCCACTTT. Its translation is CASSTGRPPLHF.

This chain uses TRBV10-3 with TRBJ1-4; D gene uncertain. V was cut by 8 bases and J by 0 bases, with 10 bases left in between. Germline CDR1 and CDR2: ENHRY and SYGVKD. The CDR3 contains 14 residues. CDR3 sequence reads: CAIRSDATNEKLFF. The DNA of the CDR3 is TGTGCCATCCGGTCAGATGCAACTAATGAAAAACTGTTTTTT.

This clone came up a few times. The chain is built from TRBV11-2 and TRBJ1-1; D remains unclear. There are 14 residues in the CDR3. From germline, CDR1 is SGHAT and CDR2 FQNNGV. The V gene lost 0 bases and the J gene lost 6 bases, with 11 bases spanning the gap. DNA of the CDR3: TGTGCCAGCAGCTTAGAAGGGATCGGCGCTGAAGCTTTCTTT. This sequence encodes CASSLEGIGAEAFF.

The genes are TRBV6-5 and TRBJ2-5, with 12 bases lining up with TRBD2. The CDR3 contains 15 residues. The germline gives CDR1 MNHEY, CDR2 SVGAGI. V gave up 6 bases and J gave up 4 bases; unmatched junction bases: 6. The CDR3 DNA sequence: TGTGCCAGCAGACTGACTAGCGGGGGACGAGAGACCCAGTACTTC. Translating it yields CASRLTSGGRETQYF.

This clone appeared once. V gene TRBV27 combines with J gene TRBJ2-5; 12 nucleotides match TRBD2. Germline CDR1 reads MNHEY; CDR2 reads SMNVEV (reference sequence). This CDR3 contains 19 residues. V shed 0 bases, J shed 3 bases, and the junction held 11 bases outside the gene matches. As DNA, the CDR3 is TGTGCCAGCAGTTTATCCCCACGAAGACTAGCGGGAGTAGAAGAGACCCAGTACTTC. Translated, it gives CASSLSPRRLAGVEETQYF.

J is TRBJ1-1 and V is TRBV27; the D is unclear. Looked up from germline, CDR1 is MNHEY and CDR2 is SMNVEV (reference sequence). This CDR3 is 15 amino acids long. The germline V and J ends were trimmed by 3 bases and 5 bases, with 16 bases remaining between them. CDR3 bases: TGTGCCAGCAGTTTGATGTTAAGTGGGGAAACTGAAGCTTTCTTT. This translates into CASSLMLSGETEAFF.

The rearrangement uses TRBV7-9 and TRBJ2-2; TRBD2 matches at 11 bases. The CDR3 runs to 16 residues. Germline CDR1 reads SEHNR; CDR2 reads FQNEAQ (reference sequence). Losses at the gene ends were 10 bases for V and 0 bases for J; bases not matched to a gene: 7. CDR3 bases: TGTGCCATCCCCCAGACTAGCGGGGCGAACACCGGGGAGCTGTTTTTT. Translation: CAIPQTSGANTGELFF.

This chain connects TRBV5-1 to TRBJ2-5, with D perhaps matching TRBD2 (5 bases). There are 15 residues in the CDR3. Germline CDR1 SGHRS, CDR2 YFSETQ. V lost 1 base, J lost 3 bases, and 13 bases lay in between. CDR3: CASSLPGLAEETQYF. CDR3 DNA: TGCGCCAGCAGCTTGCCAGGACTCGCCGAAGAGACCCAGTACTTC.